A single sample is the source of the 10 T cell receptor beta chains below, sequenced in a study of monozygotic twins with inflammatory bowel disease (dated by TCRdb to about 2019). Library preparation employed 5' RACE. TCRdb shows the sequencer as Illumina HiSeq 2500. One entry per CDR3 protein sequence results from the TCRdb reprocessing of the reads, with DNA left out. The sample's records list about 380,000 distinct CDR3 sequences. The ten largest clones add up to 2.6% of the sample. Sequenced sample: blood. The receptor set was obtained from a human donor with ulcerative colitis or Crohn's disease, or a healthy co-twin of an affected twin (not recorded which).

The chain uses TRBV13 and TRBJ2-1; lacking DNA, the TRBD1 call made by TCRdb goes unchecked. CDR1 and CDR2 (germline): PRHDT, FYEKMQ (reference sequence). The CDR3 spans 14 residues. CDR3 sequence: CASSLGFTRGLQFF.

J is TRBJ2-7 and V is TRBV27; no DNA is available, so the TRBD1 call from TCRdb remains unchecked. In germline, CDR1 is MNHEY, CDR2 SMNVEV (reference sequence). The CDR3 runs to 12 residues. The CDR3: CASSYPGGEQYF.

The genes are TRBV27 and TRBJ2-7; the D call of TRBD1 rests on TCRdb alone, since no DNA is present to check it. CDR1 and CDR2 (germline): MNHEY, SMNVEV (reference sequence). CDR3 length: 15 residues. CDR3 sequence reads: CASSRTGAKTYEQYF.

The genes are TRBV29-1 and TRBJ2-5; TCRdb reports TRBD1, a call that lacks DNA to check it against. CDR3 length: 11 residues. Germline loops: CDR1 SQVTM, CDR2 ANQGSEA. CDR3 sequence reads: CSVARGETQYF.

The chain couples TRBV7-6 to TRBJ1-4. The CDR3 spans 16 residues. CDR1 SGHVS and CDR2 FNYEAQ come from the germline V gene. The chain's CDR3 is CASSSMPGSVNEKLFF.

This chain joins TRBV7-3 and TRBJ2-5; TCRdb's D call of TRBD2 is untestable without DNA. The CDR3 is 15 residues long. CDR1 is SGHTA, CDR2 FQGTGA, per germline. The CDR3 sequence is CASSLMALREETQYF.

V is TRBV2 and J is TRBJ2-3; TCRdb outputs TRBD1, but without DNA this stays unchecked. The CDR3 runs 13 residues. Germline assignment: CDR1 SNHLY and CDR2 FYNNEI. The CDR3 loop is CASDGQSTDTQYF.

This CDR3 reads CASSQGRGDGELFF. The rearrangement joins TRBV6-6 to TRBJ2-2; as DNA is missing, the TRBD1 call by TCRdb cannot be tested. The germline V gene encodes CDR1 MNHNY and CDR2 SVGAGI (reference sequence). CDR3 length: 14 residues.

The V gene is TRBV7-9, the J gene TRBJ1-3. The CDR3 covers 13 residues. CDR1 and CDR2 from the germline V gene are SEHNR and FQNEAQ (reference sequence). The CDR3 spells CASSLASGNTIYF.

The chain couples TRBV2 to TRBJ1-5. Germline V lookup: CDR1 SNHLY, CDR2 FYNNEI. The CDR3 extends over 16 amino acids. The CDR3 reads CASSEALTGLNQPQHF.